The 16 T cell receptor beta chains presented below share a single source sample, sequenced in a study of memory CD4+ T cells and cytomegalovirus serostatus. Single viable CD3+CD4+CD8-CD45RO+ cells were sorted as the memory CD4+ T cells. Profiled with immunoSEQ multiplex PCR; TCRdb holds only in-frame clones, not every one. The repertoire holds under 85,000 clones, with around four fifths as singletons. The sequencing sample was made of memory CD4+ T cells from blood. The receptors derive from an adult in good health and CMV-seropositive.

This clone was detected once. This sequence joins TRBV15 and TRBJ1-2; 10 bases align to TRBD1. The CDR3 covers 14 residues. V lost 0 bases, J lost 8 bases, and 3 bases stayed unmatched. The V gene's germline CDR1 is LNHNV and CDR2 YYDKDF (reference sequence). CDR3 amino acids: CATSREGTGVGYTF. The CDR3 DNA sequence: TGTGCCACCAGCAGAGAGGGGACAGGGGTGGGCTACACCTTC.

The rearrangement uses TRBV7-2 and TRBJ1-3; D uncertain. CDR3 length: 15 residues. From germline, CDR1 is SGHTA and CDR2 FQGNSA. V lost 5 bases and J 0 bases, leaving 11 bases between the germline ends. This CDR3 is CASSSNQNSGNTIYF. The DNA of the CDR3 is TGTGCCAGCAGCAGTAATCAAAACTCTGGAAACACCATATATTTT.

The chain couples TRBV6-5 to TRBJ1-1; D possibly corresponds to TRBD1 (6 bases). The length of the CDR3 is 13 residues. V shed 7 bases and J shed 8 bases, with 17 bases lying between them. The germline V gene has CDR1 MNHEY and CDR2 SVGAGI. The DNA of the CDR3 is TGTGCCAGCACTTCCTTGGGGGCCGGAGAAGCTTTCTTT. Translating gives CASTSLGAGEAFF.

There are a few counts of this clone. The chain joins TRBV12-5 to TRBJ2-1, with D tentatively TRBD1 (5 bases). The CDR3 runs to 13 residues. From germline, CDR1 is LGHNT and CDR2 FRNRAP. Trimming removed 5 bases at V and 10 bases at J, with 15 bases between. The CDR3 protein is CASGLPQGNEQFF. CDR3 nucleotide sequence: TGTGCTAGTGGTCTACCCCAGGGCAACGAGCAGTTCTTC.

There are a few counts of this clone. This CDR3 is CASSVGLAARDEQFF. The CDR3 coding sequence is TGTGCCAGCTCGGTGGGACTAGCGGCTAGGGATGAGCAGTTCTTC. The chain joins TRBV6-4 to TRBJ2-1; 11 positions agree with TRBD2. This CDR3 spans 15 amino acids. J was trimmed by 8 bases and V by 8 bases; bases with no gene match: 11. The germline gives CDR1 MRHNA, CDR2 SNTAGT.

The chain joins TRBV7-9 to TRBJ2-3; TRBD2 matches 9 bases. With V trimmed by 8 bases and J by 4 bases, 10 bases remained unmatched. CDR1 is SEHNR, CDR2 FQNEAQ, per germline (reference sequence). There are 15 residues in the CDR3. The CDR3, as DNA: TGTGCCAGCCCGAGCGGCGGGAGGGCCGCAGATACGCAGTATTTT. Protein product: CASPSGGRAADTQYF.

This clone has more than one count but fewer than ten. The chain is built from TRBV7-9 and TRBJ1-3; D not resolved. Germline V gene data show CDR1 as SEHNR and CDR2 as FQNEAQ (reference sequence). The CDR3 consists of 11 residues. Trimming left V 3 bases short and J 9 bases short, with 6 bases between. The CDR3 DNA is TGTGCCAGCAGCTTGGACGGCACCATATATTTT. This gives the protein CASSLDGTIYF.

This chain joins TRBV5-4 and TRBJ1-4; D uncertain. Trimming pared 4 bases from V and 3 bases from J, leaving 16 bases between. Per the germline V gene, CDR1 is SGHNT and CDR2 is YYREEE (reference sequence). The CDR3 spans 16 residues. The CDR3 protein is CASSIDPRTSNEKLFF. The DNA for the CDR3 is TGTGCCAGCAGCATAGATCCCAGGACCTCTAATGAAAAACTGTTTTTT.

This clone has only one observation. The rearrangement links TRBV9 to TRBJ2-1; D unclear. The CDR3 covers 16 residues. The V gene's germline CDR1 is SGDLS and CDR2 YYNGEE. Trimming took off 0 bases at V and 0 bases at J, with 10 bases between the two ends. DNA of the CDR3: TGTGCCAGCAGCGTAGGCCCTAGTTACTCCTACAATGAGCAGTTCTTC. The encoded protein is CASSVGPSYSYNEQFF.

This clone was seen only a few times. The chain employs TRBV7-2 and TRBJ2-7; 9 bases are a match to TRBD1. V shed 5 bases and J 6 bases; nucleotides not matched to a gene: 5. Germline CDR1 reads SGHTA; CDR2 reads FQGNSA. This CDR3 spans 13 amino acids. CDR3 sequence (DNA): TGTGCCAGCAGCCCCGCGGGACAGGGCGAGCAGTACGTC. Protein: CASSPAGQGEQYV.

The chain uses TRBV7-2 and TRBJ2-1, with a possible D match to TRBD2 (5 bases). The V end was cut by 2 bases, the J end by 5 bases, with 13 bases between. Per germline, CDR1 SGHTA and CDR2 FQGNSA. This CDR3 has 15 amino acids. The CDR3 bases are TGTGCCAGCAGCTTACGGGGTTTTGTCGACAATGAGCAGTTCTTC. The encoded protein is CASSLRGFVDNEQFF. Full variable domain (missing parts from reference TRBV7-2 and TRBJ2-1): GAGVSQSPSNKVTEKGKDVELRCDPISGHTALYWYRQSLGQGLEFLIYFQGNSAPDKSGLPSDRFSAERTGGSVSTLTIQRTQQEDSAVYLCASSLRGFVDNEQFFGPGTRLTVL.

The chain uses TRBV6-6 and TRBJ1-4, with TRBD1 matching over 11 bases. From germline, CDR1 is MNHNY and CDR2 SVGAGI (reference sequence). CDR3 length equals 15 residues. Unmatched junction bases numbered 8, after V lost 6 bases and J lost 8 bases. For the CDR3, the DNA is TGTGCCAGCAGCCCCCCCGGGACAGGGGGGGAAAAACTGTTTTTT. It is translated as CASSPPGTGGEKLFF.

Only one count was recorded for this clone. The J gene is TRBJ1-5, the V gene TRBV27; 8 bases agree with TRBD1. Trimming at V came to 6 bases and at J to 5 bases, leaving 6 bases not matched to a gene. In germline, CDR1 is MNHEY, CDR2 SMNVEV (reference sequence). The CDR3 contains 14 residues. CDR3 DNA: TGTGCCAGCAGGTCTGGACAGGGCGATCAGCCCCAGCATTTT. Translated, it gives CASRSGQGDQPQHF.

The V gene is TRBV27, the J gene TRBJ1-2; a weak D match, TRBD1 (5 bases). The CDR3 sequence is 15 residues long. With 9 bases removed from V and 4 bases from J, the gap between germline ends came to 21 bases. In germline, CDR1 is MNHEY, CDR2 SMNVEV (reference sequence). CDR3 in amino acids: CASPSRGTVSYGYTF. The DNA of the CDR3 is TGTGCCAGTCCCTCAAGGGGTACTGTGAGCTATGGCTACACCTTC.

The chain couples TRBV2 to TRBJ2-5; tentatively, D is TRBD2 (7 bases). Germline V lookup: CDR1 SNHLY, CDR2 FYNNEI. Between the trimmed V and J ends, which lost 7 bases and 5 bases, there was a span of 14 bases. This CDR3 is built from 13 residues. In DNA form, the CDR3 reads TGTGCCAGCATCCGGGGGGCTGGGGAGACCCAGTACTTC. Protein: CASIRGAGETQYF.

As for this clone: The junction differs from germline at one of its ends, possibly a read error. The CDR3 protein is CASSPGQGASGNTIYF. The CDR3 nucleotides are TGTGCTAGCAGCCCCGGACAGGGCGCCTCTGGAAACACCATATATTTT. The chain employs TRBV7-7 and TRBJ1-3; 8 bases match TRBD1. Germline assignment: CDR1 SSHAT and CDR2 FNYEAQ (reference sequence). The CDR3 length is 16 residues.